This TCR beta chain was profiled in a study of OX40 agonist ivuxolimab in advanced cancers. Whole-study context: Two cutaneous melanoma patients and one hepatocellular carcinoma patient, three in all, had partial responses.

The CDR3 is 16 residues long. Germline CDR1 is LNHDA and CDR2 is SQIVND (reference sequence). Unmatched junction bases numbered 10, after V lost 3 bases and J lost 10 bases. A note on this clone: No antigen is known for it.

Points from the study as a whole: Some patients without response likewise showed low normalized clonal expansion. Among T cells, CD8+ cells averaged more expanded clones than CD4+ cells.

Method: immunoSEQ multiplex PCR; TCRdb's copy keeps in-frame clones and lacks some. The table lists approximately 77,000 clones, about 82% of them singletons. The sequencing here drew on CD4+ or CD8+ T cells sorted from blood, taken in a trial of the OX40 agonist ivuxolimab. J is TRBJ2-1 and V is TRBV19; 12 positions match TRBD2. This clonotype was obtained from an adult with an advanced solid tumor such as melanoma, head and neck, liver or kidney cancer. CDR3 coding DNA: TGTGCCAGTAGTATCCGGACTAGCGGGACTATCAACGAGCAGTTCTTC. This codes for CASSIRTSGTINEQFF.